These 14 T cell receptor beta chains share one sample of origin, sequenced in a study of shared clonotypes between healthy human individuals. The data were produced by immunoSEQ multiplex PCR, yet TCRdb's version contains in-frame clones alone and is incomplete. Here the sample spans about a million clones, around 80% being singletons. Sequenced sample: memory CD4+ T cells sorted from blood. As for subset: CD45RA-negative fraction. All receptors derive from a man between 18 and 35 years old in good health.

V and J are TRBV10-2 and TRBJ2-5; D is ambiguous. V dropped 6 bases and J dropped 5 bases, with 13 bases sitting between them. Germline CDR1 and CDR2: WSHSY and SAAADI. The CDR3 runs to 13 residues. DNA of the CDR3: TGCGCCAGCAGGAACATCTACGGGGAGACCCAGTACTTC. It yields the protein CASRNIYGETQYF.

V and J are TRBV9 and TRBJ2-2, with D unclear. This CDR3 contains 15 residues. With 0 bases removed from V and 5 bases from J, the gap between germline ends came to 11 bases. Germline V gene lookup returns CDR1 SGDLS and CDR2 YYNGEE. CDR3 coding DNA: TGTGCCAGCAGCGTAGTTTCCGGGTTTACCGGGGAGCTGTTTTTT. It yields the protein CASSVVSGFTGELFF.

This clone was found a few times. The chain is built from TRBV30 and TRBJ1-3; 7 bases agree with TRBD1. From germline, CDR1 is GTSNPN and CDR2 SVGIG (reference sequence). CDR3 length: 15 amino acids. After removal of 1 base from V and 2 bases from J, the junction contained 5 bases not matched to a gene. CDR3 sequence reads: CAWSGSQGTGNTIYF. The CDR3 region has the DNA TGTGCCTGGAGTGGTTCACAGGGGACTGGAAACACCATATATTTT.

The chain recombines TRBV7-2 with TRBJ2-2; the D gene is possibly TRBD1 (5 bases). Germline V gene lookup returns CDR1 SGHTA and CDR2 FQGNSA. Trimming removed 8 bases at V and 0 bases at J, with 13 bases between. CDR3 length: 15 amino acids. CDR3 nucleotides: TGTGCCAGCGGATCCTGGACAACGAACACCGGGGAGCTGTTTTTT. Its translation is CASGSWTTNTGELFF.

This rearrangement joins TRBV11-2 to TRBJ2-7; 10 nucleotides match TRBD1. This CDR3 region has 15 residues. The V gene end was trimmed by 2 bases and the J gene end by 2 bases; junction bases not matched to a gene: 3. Per germline, CDR1 SGHAT and CDR2 FQNNGV. CDR3 residues: CASSLQGQGPYEQYF. For the CDR3, the DNA is TGTGCCAGCAGCTTACAGGGACAGGGGCCCTACGAGCAGTACTTC. Combining the CDR3 with reference TRBV11-2 and TRBJ2-7 gives the whole variable domain EAGVAQSPRYKIIEKRQSVAFWCNPISGHATLYWYQQILGQGPKLLIQFQNNGVVDDSQLPKDRFSAERLKGVDSTLKIQPAKLEDSAVYLCASSLQGQGPYEQYFGPGTRLTVT.

The chain joins TRBV5-8 to TRBJ2-5, with TRBD1 as a possible D gene (5 bases). The germline V gene has CDR1 SGHTS and CDR2 YDEGEE. V lost 3 bases and J 3 bases, leaving 18 bases between the germline ends. CDR3 length: 16 amino acids. CDR3 amino acids: CASSSGPKQGKETQYF. The CDR3 nucleotides are TGTGCCAGCAGCTCCGGACCGAAGCAGGGTAAAGAGACCCAGTACTTC.

This clone showed up just a few times. The J gene is TRBJ1-4, the V gene TRBV5-6, with D uncertain. Trimming removed 2 bases from V and 7 bases from J, with 12 bases in between. The length of the CDR3 is 14 residues. The germline V gene has CDR1 SGHDT and CDR2 YYEEEE. CDR3 protein: CASSLSGKGEKLFF. The CDR3 bases are TGTGCCAGCAGCTTATCAGGAAAGGGTGAAAAACTGTTTTTT.

The chain recombines TRBV27 with TRBJ2-1, with TRBD2 matching 7 bases. The CDR3 contains 14 residues. The V segment lost 6 bases and the J segment 3 bases; nucleotides outside the gene matches: 5. Germline CDR1 reads MNHEY; CDR2 reads SMNVEV (reference sequence). Here the CDR3 reads CASRDSGFYNEQFF. The DNA for the CDR3 is TGTGCCAGCAGGGATAGCGGGTTCTACAATGAGCAGTTCTTC.

CDR3 in DNA: TGTGCCAGCAGTGTTGAGCGGACAGGGAACTATGGCTACACCTTC. Translated: CASSVERTGNYGYTF. This chain connects TRBV6-1 to TRBJ1-2, with TRBD1 identical over 8 bases. The CDR3 is made up of 15 amino acids. The V gene's germline CDR1 is MNHNS and CDR2 SASEGT. Trimming cost V 4 bases and J 2 bases; bases outside gene matches: 6.

The rearrangement joins TRBV5-5 to TRBJ2-7; 8 nucleotides match TRBD1. The CDR3 spans 15 residues. CDR1 SGHKS and CDR2 YYEKEE come from the germline V gene (reference sequence). Germline trimming cut 0 bases from V and 0 bases from J; bases unmatched to any gene: 2. The CDR3 spells CASSLGTGSSYEQYF. The DNA for the CDR3 is TGTGCCAGCAGCTTGGGGACAGGGAGCTCCTACGAGCAGTACTTC.

This clone is a singleton in its sample. V and J are TRBV4-3 and TRBJ1-4, with D perhaps matching TRBD1 (6 bases). Per germline, CDR1 LGHNA and CDR2 YSLEER. Deletions cut 0 bases from V and 7 bases from J, with 12 bases between. This CDR3 is built from 15 residues. CDR3 sequence (DNA): TGCGCCAGCAGCCAAGAAAGGGGGGTGGGTGAAAAACTGTTTTTT. Translated: CASSQERGVGEKLFF.

The rearrangement links TRBV7-2 to TRBJ2-7, with D unclear. Germline V gene data show CDR1 as SGHTA and CDR2 as FQGNSA. CDR3 length: 13 residues. Trimming shortened V by 8 bases and J by 0 bases, and 11 bases separated the two germline ends. The CDR3 bases are TGTGCCAGCTTTCCTTTAATCTCCTACGAGCAGTACTTC. It translates to CASFPLISYEQYF.

The chain links TRBV29-1 to TRBJ2-1; D is undetermined. V was pared by 8 bases and J by 1 base, with 12 bases between. The CDR3 is made up of 13 amino acids. Germline CDR1 is SQVTM and CDR2 is ANQGSEA. This chain's CDR3 is CSLQSVSYNEQFF. CDR3 DNA sequence: TGCAGCCTCCAGTCGGTATCCTACAATGAGCAGTTCTTC.

V gene TRBV10-3 combines with J gene TRBJ2-3; 12 bases fit TRBD2. This CDR3 has 16 amino acids. Germline lookup yields CDR1 ENHRY and CDR2 SYGVKD. J lost 5 bases, V lost 0 bases, and 3 bases had no gene match. The CDR3 here is CAISESTSGGLDTQYF. The CDR3 DNA reads TGTGCCATCAGTGAGTCTACTAGCGGGGGGCTAGATACGCAGTATTTT.